One sample yielded the 22 T cell receptor beta chains listed below, sequenced in a study of blood T cells in healthy people across ages. The second PCR ran about 6 to 12 cycles with a sample-barcoded 5' primer and J-beta primers. TCRdb passed the 5' RACE reads through MiXCR, listing each CDR3 protein once. In the table there are about 1.1 million distinct CDR3 sequences, 30% to 40% of which are singletons. The sequenced sample was blood. All receptors come from a man aged 18 to 35 in good health.

This clonotype was counted ten times or more. CDR3 nucleotide sequence: TGTGCCAGCAGTTTGGACTTACGGGGCTACACCTTC. This sequence encodes CASSLDLRGYTF. The V call is TRBV27, the J call TRBJ1-2; D not resolved. This CDR3 is 12 amino acids long. The germline CDR1 and CDR2 sequences are MNHEY and SMNVEV (reference sequence). V was clipped by 3 bases and J by 8 bases, with 10 bases between them.

In its sample, this clonotype was seen many times. The V gene is TRBV3-1, the J gene TRBJ1-2; D remains unclear. The germline CDR1 and CDR2 sequences are LGHDT and YNNKEL (reference sequence). V lost 0 bases and J 5 bases, leaving 13 bases between the germline ends. The CDR3 consists of 15 residues. The CDR3 protein is CASSQDTTAGYGYTF. The CDR3 DNA is TGTGCCAGCAGCCAAGATACGACCGCCGGGTATGGCTACACCTTC. The full variable domain, its missing parts supplied by reference TRBV3-1 and TRBJ1-2, is DTAVSQTPKYLVTQMGNDKSIKCEQNLGHDTMYWYKQDSKKFLKIMFSYNNKELIINETVPNRFSPKSPDKAHLNLHINSLELGDSAVYFCASSQDTTAGYGYTFGSGTRLTVV.

This chain joins TRBV20-1 and TRBJ1-1; D is perhaps TRBD1 (5 bases). From germline, CDR1 is DFQATT and CDR2 SNEGSKA (reference sequence). This CDR3 region has 14 residues. V was cut by 3 bases and J by 3 bases, with 14 bases left in between. The CDR3 protein is CSASLSMGDTEAFF. As DNA, the CDR3 is TGCAGTGCTAGTCTGTCAATGGGGGACACTGAAGCTTTCTTT.

This chain connects TRBV7-2 to TRBJ2-7; D may be TRBD2 (6 bases). CDR1 is SGHTA, CDR2 FQGNSA, per germline. The CDR3 runs to 15 residues. V dropped 7 bases and J dropped 10 bases, with 26 bases sitting between them. The CDR3 nucleotides are TGTGCCAGCATCCTTTCCCCTTTGGCGGGGCAAACCCAGTACTTC. Translation gives CASILSPLAGQTQYF. The full variable domain, its missing parts supplied by reference TRBV7-2 and TRBJ2-7, is GAGVSQSPSNKVTEKGKDVELRCDPISGHTALYWYRQSLGQGLEFLIYFQGNSAPDKSGLPSDRFSAERTGGSVSTLTIQRTQQEDSAVYLCASILSPLAGQTQYFGPGTRLTVT.

As concerns this clonotype: Relative to the germline gene, one junction end is altered; a read error may explain this. This chain connects TRBV24-1 to TRBJ2-2; the match to TRBD1 covers 10 bases. CDR3 length: 17 amino acids. CDR1 and CDR2 (germline): KGHDR, SFDVKD. CDR3 sequence: CAASGRQGATNTGELFF. In DNA, the CDR3 is TGTGCCGCCAGTGGGCGACAGGGGGCCACGAACACCGGGGAGCTGTTTTTT.

This clonotype has a handful of counts. The chain joins TRBV4-1 to TRBJ2-5, with D unresolved. Germline lookup yields CDR1 MGHRA and CDR2 YSYEKL. V was clipped by 0 bases and J by 4 bases, with 12 bases between them. The CDR3 length is 15 residues. CDR3 sequence: CASSQDWLVLETQYF. The CDR3 coding sequence is TGCGCCAGCAGCCAAGATTGGCTAGTTCTAGAGACCCAGTACTTC.

V usage is TRBV5-1 and J usage is TRBJ2-1; the D gene is possibly TRBD1 (5 bases). Germline V CDR1 and CDR2: SGHRS, YFSETQ. The V end was cut by 0 bases, the J end by 6 bases, with 7 bases between. CDR3 length: 13 residues. This CDR3 reads CASSLGQTNEQFF. DNA of the CDR3: TGCGCCAGCAGCTTGGGACAGACCAATGAGCAGTTCTTC.

The chain uses TRBV20-1 and TRBJ1-2, with a tentative D call TRBD1 (5 bases). V gave up 3 bases and J gave up 7 bases, with 12 bases separating them. The length of the CDR3 is 12 residues. CDR1 is DFQATT, CDR2 SNEGSKA, per germline (reference sequence). CDR3 sequence: CSASFRDCGYTF. DNA of the CDR3: TGCAGTGCTAGTTTCAGGGACTGTGGCTACACCTTC.

Note on this clonotype: The germline gene is not matched at one end of the junction; a read error may be the cause. The chain uses TRBV7-9 and TRBJ1-4, with D possibly matching TRBD1 (6 bases). Germline CDR1 reads SEHNR; CDR2 reads FQNEAQ (reference sequence). The CDR3 sequence is 16 residues long. The CDR3 DNA is TGTGCCAGCAGCTTAGCTACAGGGTTGACTAATGAAAAACCGTTTTTT. It encodes CASSLATGLTNEKPFF.

This clonotype was detected many times. The rearrangement joins TRBV27 to TRBJ2-1; no firm D call. The CDR3 has 13 amino acids. Germline assignment: CDR1 MNHEY and CDR2 SMNVEV (reference sequence). The germline V and J ends were trimmed by 7 bases and 13 bases, with 20 bases remaining between them. This chain's CDR3 is CASTPGPTGRQFF. The CDR3, as DNA: TGTGCCAGCACCCCTGGTCCTACGGGCAGACAGTTCTTC.

The chain employs TRBV20-1 and TRBJ2-2; 8 bases fit TRBD2. Germline V lookup: CDR1 DFQATT, CDR2 SNEGSKA (reference sequence). There are 15 residues in the CDR3. J lost 5 bases, V lost 4 bases, and 9 bases had no gene match. The CDR3 protein is CSAKGEAGDTGELFF. CDR3 nucleotide sequence: TGCAGTGCTAAAGGGGAAGCGGGGGATACCGGGGAGCTGTTTTTT.

For this clonotype: A much larger clone differs from this one at a single base, so this may be a read error. V and J are TRBV20-1 and TRBJ2-1; possibly TRBD1 or TRBD2 for D (6 bases each). Per germline, CDR1 DFQATT and CDR2 SNEGSKA (reference sequence). This CDR3 is built from 16 residues. Deletions cut 6 bases from V and 4 bases from J, with 22 bases between. This CDR3 is CSASRGLGGTYNEQFF. CDR3 bases: TGCAGTGCCAGTAGGGGTTTAGGGGGGACTTACAATGAGCAGTTCTTC.

The genes are TRBV6-1 and TRBJ2-7; D is unclear. The length of the CDR3 is 14 residues. Trimming stripped 2 bases from V and 1 base from J, with 9 bases between. The germline gives CDR1 MNHNS, CDR2 SASEGT. The CDR3 DNA reads TGTGCCAGCAGTGAATATGTCAGTTCCTACGAGCAGTACTTC. It codes for CASSEYVSSYEQYF.

This CDR3 reads CAISEKIRQGENTEAFF. The CDR3 DNA reads TGTGCCATCAGTGAGAAAATACGACAGGGGGAAAACACTGAAGCTTTCTTT. The rearrangement links TRBV10-3 to TRBJ1-1; the match to TRBD1 covers 9 bases. With 2 bases clipped from V and 2 bases from J, the junction kept 9 bases outside the gene matches. Looked up from germline, CDR1 is ENHRY and CDR2 is SYGVKD. This CDR3 has 17 amino acids.

The chain uses TRBV12-3 or TRBV12-4 and TRBJ1-2; TRBD1 might be the D (6 bases). The CDR3 covers 13 residues. Trimming left V 5 bases short and J 6 bases short, with 13 bases between. CDR3 DNA sequence: TGTGCCAGCAGTGTTTCACAGGGAGATGGCTACACCTTC. Its translation: CASSVSQGDGYTF.

The sample holds a few counts of this clonotype. The chain links TRBV20-1 to TRBJ2-2, with D hard to call. The CDR3 loop spans 13 amino acids. CDR1 and CDR2 (germline): DFQATT, SNEGSKA (reference sequence). With 0 bases removed from V and 7 bases from J, the gap between germline ends came to 9 bases. Written as DNA, the CDR3 is TGCAGTGCTAGAGATGGCGGCGTCGGGGAGCTGTTTTTT. This sequence encodes CSARDGGVGELFF.

The chain joins TRBV9 to TRBJ1-2; TRBD1 matches 11 bases. J was trimmed by 7 bases and V by 6 bases; bases with no gene match: 17. Germline CDR1 SGDLS, CDR2 YYNGEE. The CDR3 runs to 17 residues. For the CDR3, the DNA is TGTGCCAGCACCATCGGATTAGCCGGACAGGGGGCCCGTGGCTACACCTTC. The encoded protein is CASTIGLAGQGARGYTF.

DNA of the CDR3: TGTGCCATCAGTGAGACAGGGGCTACTAGCACAGATACGCAGTATTTT. It is translated as CAISETGATSTDTQYF. The V call is TRBV10-3, the J call TRBJ2-3, with 7 nucleotides matching TRBD1. Germline CDR1 and CDR2: ENHRY and SYGVKD. The trim removed 2 bases at V and 0 bases at J, leaving 5 bases unmatched. The CDR3 covers 16 residues.

This clonotype was seen a few times. V usage is TRBV5-1 and J usage is TRBJ1-2; D gene uncertain. The CDR3 runs to 14 residues. V was clipped by 0 bases and J by 2 bases, with 8 bases between them. Germline-derived CDR1 and CDR2 are SGHRS and YFSETQ. The CDR3 DNA reads TGCGCCAGCAGCTTGGCCATGCAGAACTATGGCTACACCTTC. Translating gives CASSLAMQNYGYTF.

J is TRBJ2-1 and V is TRBV6-5, with 12 nucleotides matching TRBD1. Germline-derived CDR1 and CDR2 are MNHEY and SVGAGI. J lost 6 bases, V lost 0 bases, and 6 bases had no gene match. The CDR3 is 17 residues long. This chain's CDR3 is CASSYSKPGQGANEQFF. The CDR3 region has the DNA TGTGCCAGCAGTTACTCGAAGCCGGGACAGGGGGCCAATGAGCAGTTCTTC.

V gene TRBV7-9 combines with J gene TRBJ1-1; tentatively, D is TRBD1 (5 bases). The CDR3 runs to 13 residues. V was cut by 5 bases and J by 7 bases, with 14 bases left in between. Germline V gives CDR1 SEHNR, CDR2 FQNEAQ (reference sequence). CDR3 sequence reads: CASSVTATVEAFF. The DNA for the CDR3 is TGTGCCAGCAGCGTGACAGCAACTGTTGAAGCTTTCTTT.

V and J are TRBV20-1 and TRBJ2-1, with a possible D match to TRBD1 (6 bases). V lost 3 bases and J lost 9, with 21 bases in between. This CDR3 is built from 15 residues. CDR1 and CDR2 (germline): DFQATT, SNEGSKA (reference sequence). The CDR3 here is CSARTGTRAPPEQFF. Written as DNA, the CDR3 is TGCAGTGCTAGGACGGGGACAAGGGCCCCTCCTGAGCAGTTCTTC.